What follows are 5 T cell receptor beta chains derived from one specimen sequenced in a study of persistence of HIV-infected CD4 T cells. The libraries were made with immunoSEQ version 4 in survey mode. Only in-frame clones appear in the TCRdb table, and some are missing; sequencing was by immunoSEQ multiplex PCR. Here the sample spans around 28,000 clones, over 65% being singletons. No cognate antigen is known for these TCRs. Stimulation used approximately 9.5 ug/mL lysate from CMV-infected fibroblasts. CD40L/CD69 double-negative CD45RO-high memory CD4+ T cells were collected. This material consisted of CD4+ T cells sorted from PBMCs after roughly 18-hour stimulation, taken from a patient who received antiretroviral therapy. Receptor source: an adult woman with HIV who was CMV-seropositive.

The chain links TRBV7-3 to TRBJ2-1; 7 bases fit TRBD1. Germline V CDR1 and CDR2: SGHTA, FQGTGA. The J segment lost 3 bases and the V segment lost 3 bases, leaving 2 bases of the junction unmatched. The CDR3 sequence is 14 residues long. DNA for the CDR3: TGTGCCAGCAGCTTCTCAGGGGGCTACAATGAGCAGTTCTTC. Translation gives CASSFSGGYNEQFF.

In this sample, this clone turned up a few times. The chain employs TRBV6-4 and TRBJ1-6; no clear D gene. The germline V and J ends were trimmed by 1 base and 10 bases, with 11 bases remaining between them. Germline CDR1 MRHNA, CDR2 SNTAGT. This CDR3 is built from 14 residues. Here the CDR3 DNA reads TGTGCCAGCAGTGACTGGTCTGTAGGATCACCCCTCCACTTT. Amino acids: CASSDWSVGSPLHF.

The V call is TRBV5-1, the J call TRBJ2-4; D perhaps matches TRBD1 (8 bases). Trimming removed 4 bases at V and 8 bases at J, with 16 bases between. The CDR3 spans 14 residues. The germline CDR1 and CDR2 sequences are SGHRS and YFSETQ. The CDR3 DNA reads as TGCGCCAGCAGCCCGGACAGGGAGGGAGACATTCAGTACTTC. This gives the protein CASSPDREGDIQYF.

The CDR3 reads CASSFLEITGELFF. The CDR3 coding sequence is TGTGCCAGCAGTTTCCTAGAAATCACCGGGGAGCTGTTTTTT. The rearrangement joins TRBV27 to TRBJ2-2; D not certain. The CDR3 spans 14 residues. Trimming pared 3 bases from V and 4 bases from J, leaving 9 bases between. Germline V CDR1 and CDR2: MNHEY, SMNVEV (reference sequence).

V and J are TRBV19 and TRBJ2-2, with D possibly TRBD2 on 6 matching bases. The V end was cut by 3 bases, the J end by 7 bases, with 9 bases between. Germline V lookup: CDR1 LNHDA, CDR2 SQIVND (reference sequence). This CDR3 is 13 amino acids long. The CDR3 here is CASSMAGFGELFF. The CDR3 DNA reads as TGTGCCAGTAGTATGGCGGGGTTCGGGGAGCTGTTTTTT.